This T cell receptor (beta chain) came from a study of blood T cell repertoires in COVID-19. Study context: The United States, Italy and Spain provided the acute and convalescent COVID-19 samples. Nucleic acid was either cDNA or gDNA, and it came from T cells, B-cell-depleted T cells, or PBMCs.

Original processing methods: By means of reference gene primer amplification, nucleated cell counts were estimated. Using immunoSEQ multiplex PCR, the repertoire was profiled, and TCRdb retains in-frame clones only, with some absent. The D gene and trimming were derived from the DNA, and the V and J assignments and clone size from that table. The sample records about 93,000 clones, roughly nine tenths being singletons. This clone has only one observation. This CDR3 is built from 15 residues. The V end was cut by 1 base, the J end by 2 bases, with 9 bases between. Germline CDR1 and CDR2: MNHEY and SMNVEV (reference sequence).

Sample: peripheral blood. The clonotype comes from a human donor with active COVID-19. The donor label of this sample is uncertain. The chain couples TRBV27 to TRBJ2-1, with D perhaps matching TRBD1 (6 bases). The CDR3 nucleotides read TGTGCCAGCAGTTTATACAGGGTACCCTACAATGAGCAGTTCTTC. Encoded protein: CASSLYRVPYNEQFF.